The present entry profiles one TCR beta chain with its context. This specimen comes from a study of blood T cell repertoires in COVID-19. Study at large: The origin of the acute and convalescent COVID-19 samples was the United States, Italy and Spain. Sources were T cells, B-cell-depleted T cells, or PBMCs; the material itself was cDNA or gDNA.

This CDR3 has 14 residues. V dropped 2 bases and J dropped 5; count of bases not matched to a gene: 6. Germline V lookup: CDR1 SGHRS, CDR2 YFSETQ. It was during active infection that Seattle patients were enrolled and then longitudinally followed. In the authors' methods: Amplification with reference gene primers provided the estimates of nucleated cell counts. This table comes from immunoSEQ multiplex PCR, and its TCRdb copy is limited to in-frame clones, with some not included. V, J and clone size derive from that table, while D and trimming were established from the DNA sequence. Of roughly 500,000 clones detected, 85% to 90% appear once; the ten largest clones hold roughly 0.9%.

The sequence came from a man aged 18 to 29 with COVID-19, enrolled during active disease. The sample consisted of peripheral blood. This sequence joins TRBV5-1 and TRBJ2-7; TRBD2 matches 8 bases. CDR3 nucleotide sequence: TGCGCCAGCAGCTTCGGGACTAGGGGCCACGAGCAGTACTTC. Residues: CASSFGTRGHEQYF.